The T cell receptor beta chain described here comes from a study of Ad26.COV2.S vaccination and SARS-CoV-2 variants. Study overall: Into the muscle, Ad26.COV2.S was dosed once or twice, 56 days apart.

Treatment noted: 19 received Ad26.COV2.S at low or high dose, single or two shots; a few received placebo; per-sample allocation not given. The samples were gathered on day 63 after the first injection of vaccine or placebo. Recruitment in Boston yielded a donor of adult age, 18-55 years. Data came from immunoSEQ multiplex PCR; TCRdb stores just in-frame clones and leaves some out. The sample carries hundreds of thousands of clones, roughly nine tenths recorded once. This CDR3 is built from 16 residues. Trimming left V 0 bases short and J 0 bases short, with 10 bases between. Germline V gives CDR1 LGHNA, CDR2 YNFKEQ. Notes on the study in general: The authors reported substantial breadth in spike-specific CD8+ and CD4+ T cell responses after vaccination. Quantification of TCR breadth and depth may have yielded underestimates of total T cell responses.

As to this clone: What it recognizes is unknown.

This TCR was recovered from a person aged 18-65 years who received the Ad26.COV2.S COVID-19 vaccine or a placebo. The chain couples TRBV4-2 to TRBJ2-3, with D possibly TRBD2 on 6 matching bases. Here the sequenced sample was peripheral blood, taken in a trial of Ad26.COV2.S vaccine versus placebo. The CDR3 DNA reads TGTGCCAGCAGCCAAGATATCCTAGCGAGCACAGATACGCAGTATTTT. As protein: CASSQDILASTDTQYF.